This T cell receptor beta chain was recovered during a study of T-cell memory formation after mild COVID-19. V shed 4 bases and J 7 bases; nucleotides not matched to a gene: 9. The length of the CDR3 is 17 residues. Germline CDR1 is SGHNT and CDR2 is YENEEA. Whole-study findings and limits: Among clones contracting day 15 to 85, CD4/CD8 was balanced, whereas later expanders leaned CD4+.

TCRdb ran MiXCR on the 5' RACE reads and lists one entry per CDR3 protein. The data hold about 610,000 distinct CDR3 sequences, with around 15% observed a single time. This clonotype has a handful of counts. What it binds is not known. The chain joins TRBV11-3 to TRBJ2-2; 13 positions agree with TRBD2. The clonotype was recovered from an adult woman who had mild COVID-19 (a few samples of this study predate the infection). Cell type and time point are not known. The source material was PBMCs or a T cell subset sorted from them (not recorded which). The CDR3: CASSSIGLAGVIGELFF. The CDR3 coding sequence is TGTGCCAGCAGCTCCATCGGACTAGCGGGAGTAATCGGGGAGCTGTTTTTT.